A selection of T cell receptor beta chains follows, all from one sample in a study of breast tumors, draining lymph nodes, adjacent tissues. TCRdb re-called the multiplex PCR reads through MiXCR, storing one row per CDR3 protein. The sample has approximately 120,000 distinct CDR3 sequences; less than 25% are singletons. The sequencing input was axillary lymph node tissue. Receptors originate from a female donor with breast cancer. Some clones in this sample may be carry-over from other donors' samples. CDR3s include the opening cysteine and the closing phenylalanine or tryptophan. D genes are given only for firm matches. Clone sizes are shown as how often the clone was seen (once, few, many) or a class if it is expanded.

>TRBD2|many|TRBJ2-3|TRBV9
CASSHTRLAGTGFADTQYF
TGTGCCAGCAGCCACACAAGACTAGCGGGGACGGGGTTTGCAGATACGCAGTATTTT
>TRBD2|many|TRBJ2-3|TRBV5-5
CASSLQRDTDTQYF
TGTGCCAGCAGCCTCCAGCGGGACACAGATACGCAGTATTTT
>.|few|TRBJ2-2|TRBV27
CASSGRLWGTNTGELFF
TGTGCCAGCAGTGGCCGACTATGGGGGACAAACACCGGGGAGCTGTTTTTT
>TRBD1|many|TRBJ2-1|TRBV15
CATAGGLSYNEQFF
TGTGCCACCGCAGGGGGCCTCTCCTACAATGAGCAGTTCTTC
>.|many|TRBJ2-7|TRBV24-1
CATSLTGHEQYF
TGTGCCACCAGCCTAACGGGACACGAGCAGTACTTC
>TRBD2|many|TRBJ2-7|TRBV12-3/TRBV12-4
CASSSTGTRGGKQYF
TGTGCCAGCAGTTCCACCGGGACCCGCGGGGGGAAGCAGTACTTC
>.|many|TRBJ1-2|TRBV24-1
CATSDQNYGYTF
TGTGCCACCAGTGACCAGAACTATGGCTACACCTTC
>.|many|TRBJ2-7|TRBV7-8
CASSLDWTYEQYF
TGTGCCAGCAGCTTAGACTGGACATACGAGCAGTACTTC
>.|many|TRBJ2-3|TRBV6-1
CASSEIWGDTQYF
TGTGCCAGCAGTGAAATTTGGGGAGATACGCAGTATTTT
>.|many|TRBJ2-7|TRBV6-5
CASSYSILGDEQYF
TGTGCCAGCAGTTACTCGATCCTGGGGGACGAGCAGTACTTC
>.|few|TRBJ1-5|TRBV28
CASSPRGFFQPQHF
TGTGCCAGCAGTCCCCGAGGGTTTTTTCAGCCCCAGCATTTT
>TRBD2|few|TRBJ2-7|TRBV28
CASSTPGTSGSLEQYF
TGTGCCAGCAGTACCCCAGGGACTAGCGGGTCCCTCGAGCAGTACTTC
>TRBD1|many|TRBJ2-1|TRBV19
CASSPNPGQRSNEQFF
TGTGCCAGTAGTCCTAACCCGGGACAGCGAAGCAATGAGCAGTTCTTC